The rows below give T cell receptor beta chains drawn from one sample of a study of shared clonotypes between healthy human individuals. The table came from immunoSEQ multiplex PCR; TCRdb's copy has only in-frame clones and leaves some out. Here the sample spans nearly 1 million clones, about three quarters being singletons. Sequenced material: memory CD4+ T cells sorted from blood. These receptors were collected from a man between 18 and 29 years old in good health. Both conserved end residues are part of each CDR3. The order of the fields is D gene, V gene, clone size, J gene, CDR3 DNA, CDR3 protein. A D gene is named only where the DNA matches it firmly. Not every row has a clone size; where given, it reads once, few, many or a size class.

d_call: NA
v_call: TRBV5-1
clone_size: NA
j_call: TRBJ2-2
cdr3_nt: TGCGCCACCGCCAAGGTTGGACAAGCGAACACCGGGGAGCTGTTTTTT
cdr3_aa: CATAKVGQANTGELFF

d_call: TRBD1
v_call: TRBV7-3
clone_size: NA
j_call: TRBJ1-2
cdr3_nt: TGTGCCAGCAGCACCGGGACAGGATACAATGGCTACACCTTC
cdr3_aa: CASSTGTGYNGYTF

d_call: TRBD2
v_call: TRBV5-6
clone_size: NA
j_call: TRBJ2-6
cdr3_nt: TGTGCCAGCAGCTTGGGTGGCGGGGGGGCCTCTGGGGCCAACGTCCTGACTTTC
cdr3_aa: CASSLGGGGASGANVLTF

d_call: TRBD2
v_call: TRBV4-2
clone_size: NA
j_call: TRBJ2-3
cdr3_nt: TGTGCCAGCAGCCAAGATGGCGCGGGAGGAGGGGCAGATACGCAGTATTTT
cdr3_aa: CASSQDGAGGGADTQYF

d_call: NA
v_call: TRBV7-8
clone_size: once
j_call: TRBJ1-2
cdr3_nt: TGTGCCAGCAGCCTAGGCGGCACTCACTATGGCTACACCTTC
cdr3_aa: CASSLGGTHYGYTF

d_call: TRBD1
v_call: TRBV5-1
clone_size: NA
j_call: TRBJ2-7
cdr3_nt: TGCGCCAGCAGCTTGAACCAGGACAGGGGGCCTTCCGAGCAGTACTTC
cdr3_aa: CASSLNQDRGPSEQYF

d_call: TRBD1
v_call: TRBV10-1
clone_size: NA
j_call: TRBJ2-2
cdr3_nt: TGCGCCAGCAGAATGACCGGGACAGGGGCCACCGGGGAGCTGTTTTTT
cdr3_aa: CASRMTGTGATGELFF

d_call: NA
v_call: TRBV1
clone_size: NA
j_call: TRBJ2-7
cdr3_nt: TGCACCAGCAGCCTGGGACTAGCGGTGGAGCAGTACTTC
cdr3_aa: CTSSLGLAVEQYF

d_call: NA
v_call: TRBV6-6
clone_size: NA
j_call: TRBJ1-4
cdr3_nt: TGTGCCAGCAGTTACTTGGCGGCGGGTAATGAAAAACTGTTTTTT
cdr3_aa: CASSYLAAGNEKLFF

d_call: TRBD1
v_call: TRBV5-1
clone_size: NA
j_call: TRBJ1-4
cdr3_nt: TGCGCCAGCAGCACTATTCCGGGACAGGGAGACGAAAAACTGTTTTTT
cdr3_aa: CASSTIPGQGDEKLFF

d_call: NA
v_call: TRBV10-2
clone_size: few
j_call: TRBJ1-1
cdr3_nt: TGCGCCAGCAGTGAAGCGGCGGGTGAAGCTTTCTTT
cdr3_aa: CASSEAAGEAFF

d_call: TRBD2
v_call: TRBV5-1
clone_size: NA
j_call: TRBJ2-1
cdr3_nt: TGCGCCAGCAGTCTGCAAAGCGGGAGGGCCCTTGGGGGATCCAATGAGCAGTTCTTC
cdr3_aa: CASSLQSGRALGGSNEQFF

d_call: NA
v_call: TRBV7-8
clone_size: NA
j_call: TRBJ1-2
cdr3_nt: TGTGCCAGCCGCGGGTCCGCGGGAGCCAACTATGGCTACACCTTC
cdr3_aa: CASRGSAGANYGYTF

d_call: TRBD2
v_call: TRBV11-2
clone_size: NA
j_call: TRBJ2-1
cdr3_nt: TGTGCCAGCAGCTTAGAGAGATGGCGGGGGGGCCTGAATGAGCAGTTCTTC
cdr3_aa: CASSLERWRGGLNEQFF

d_call: NA
v_call: TRBV7-7
clone_size: NA
j_call: TRBJ2-7
cdr3_nt: TGTGCTAGCAGCTTCTTTCTCGCTGGAGAGCAGTACTTC
cdr3_aa: CASSFFLAGEQYF

d_call: NA
v_call: TRBV7-3
clone_size: NA
j_call: TRBJ2-4
cdr3_nt: TGTGCCAGCAGCTTAACCGGGACTGTGGACAAAAACATTCAGTACTTC
cdr3_aa: CASSLTGTVDKNIQYF

d_call: NA
v_call: TRBV5-8
clone_size: NA
j_call: TRBJ1-2
cdr3_nt: TGTGCCAGCAGCTTGACCGGGACGCACTATGGCTACACCTTC
cdr3_aa: CASSLTGTHYGYTF

d_call: NA
v_call: TRBV7-2
clone_size: NA
j_call: TRBJ2-7
cdr3_nt: TGTGCCAGCAGCTTCGGAGCGGCCTCCTACGAGCAGTACTTC
cdr3_aa: CASSFGAASYEQYF

d_call: NA
v_call: TRBV5-1
clone_size: few
j_call: TRBJ2-5
cdr3_nt: TGCGCCAGCAGCGACGGGACATATCAAGAGACCCAGTACTTC
cdr3_aa: CASSDGTYQETQYF

d_call: NA
v_call: TRBV28
clone_size: NA
j_call: TRBJ1-2
cdr3_nt: TGTGCCAGCAGAGGGACAAAACCTAACTATGGCTACACCTTC
cdr3_aa: CASRGTKPNYGYTF

d_call: NA
v_call: TRBV29-1
clone_size: NA
j_call: TRBJ2-2
cdr3_nt: TGCAGCGTTGGGGTGGCCACCGGGGAGCTGTTTTTT
cdr3_aa: CSVGVATGELFF

d_call: NA
v_call: TRBV29-1
clone_size: NA
j_call: TRBJ2-3
cdr3_nt: TGCAGCGTTGTAGGGGGTGACGGAGGCACAGATACGCAGTATTTT
cdr3_aa: CSVVGGDGGTDTQYF

d_call: NA
v_call: TRBV7-9
clone_size: few
j_call: TRBJ2-3
cdr3_nt: TGTGCCAGCAGCTGGACAGATACGCAGTATTTT
cdr3_aa: CASSWTDTQYF

d_call: TRBD2
v_call: TRBV5-6
clone_size: NA
j_call: TRBJ2-7
cdr3_nt: TGTGCCAGCAGCTTGGGGAGACTAGCGGGAGAGTGGTACGAGCAGTACTTC
cdr3_aa: CASSLGRLAGEWYEQYF

d_call: TRBD1
v_call: TRBV6-6
clone_size: NA
j_call: TRBJ1-1
cdr3_nt: TGTGCCAGCAGGAAGGACAGGGGGCTAGGCACTGAAGCTTTCTTT
cdr3_aa: CASRKDRGLGTEAFF

d_call: NA
v_call: TRBV10-2
clone_size: NA
j_call: TRBJ1-4
cdr3_nt: TGCGCCAGCAGTGAGGTACCATATAGGACCGGAGAGCGGAGTGAAAAACTGTTTTTT
cdr3_aa: CASSEVPYRTGERSEKLFF

d_call: TRBD2
v_call: TRBV5-1
clone_size: NA
j_call: TRBJ2-1
cdr3_nt: TGCGCCAGCAGCTTGGTAGCGGGGGTAGCCTACAATGAGCAGTTCTTC
cdr3_aa: CASSLVAGVAYNEQFF

d_call: NA
v_call: TRBV6-5
clone_size: NA
j_call: TRBJ1-3
cdr3_nt: TGTGCCAGCAGTTACACTTGGAGACAGGGAAACACCATATATTTT
cdr3_aa: CASSYTWRQGNTIYF

d_call: TRBD2
v_call: TRBV12-5
clone_size: NA
j_call: TRBJ2-1
cdr3_nt: TGTGCTAGTGGTTTGGTACGTGGGGGACTAGCGAGGTCGGATGAGCAGTTCTTC
cdr3_aa: CASGLVRGGLARSDEQFF

d_call: TRBD2
v_call: TRBV5-1
clone_size: NA
j_call: TRBJ2-1
cdr3_nt: TGCGCCAGCAGCTGGACTAGCGGGAGTGTGTCCTACAATGAGCAGTTCTTC
cdr3_aa: CASSWTSGSVSYNEQFF

d_call: NA
v_call: TRBV11-2
clone_size: once
j_call: TRBJ1-1
cdr3_nt: TGTGCCAGCGGAACAAGGGACACTGAAGCTTTCTTT
cdr3_aa: CASGTRDTEAFF

d_call: NA
v_call: TRBV6-1
clone_size: once
j_call: TRBJ1-4
cdr3_nt: TGTGCCAGCGGGAGGGCAGGTGAAAAACTGTTTTTT
cdr3_aa: CASGRAGEKLFF

d_call: NA
v_call: TRBV4-3
clone_size: NA
j_call: TRBJ1-5
cdr3_nt: TGCGCCAGCAGCCAGGCCCCTACAGGGAGCGGCAATCAGCCCCAGCATTTT
cdr3_aa: CASSQAPTGSGNQPQHF

d_call: NA
v_call: TRBV28
clone_size: many
j_call: TRBJ1-1
cdr3_nt: TGTGCCAGCAGCTCTCCCTGGGGGCTGGGCACTGAAGCTTTCTTT
cdr3_aa: CASSSPWGLGTEAFF

d_call: NA
v_call: TRBV20-1
clone_size: NA
j_call: TRBJ1-2
cdr3_nt: TGCAGTGCGCAAGTTGATGGCTACACCTTC
cdr3_aa: CSAQVDGYTF

d_call: TRBD2
v_call: TRBV30
clone_size: NA
j_call: TRBJ2-7
cdr3_nt: TGTGCAGCGGGGAGGGCCTCGTCCTACGAGCAGTACTTC
cdr3_aa: CAAGRASSYEQYF

d_call: TRBD2
v_call: TRBV2
clone_size: NA
j_call: TRBJ2-2
cdr3_nt: TGTGCGAAGAAGGGGATAGCGGGGGGGCCCGCGAACACCGGGGAGCTGTTTTTT
cdr3_aa: CAKKGIAGGPANTGELFF

d_call: TRBD2
v_call: TRBV5-1
clone_size: NA
j_call: TRBJ2-7
cdr3_nt: TGCGCCAGCAGAACGAGCGGGGTTTCCTACGAGCAGTACTTC
cdr3_aa: CASRTSGVSYEQYF

d_call: TRBD2
v_call: TRBV7-2
clone_size: NA
j_call: TRBJ2-7
cdr3_nt: TGTGCCAGCAGCGCGGGACTAGCCTCCTACGAGCAGTACTTC
cdr3_aa: CASSAGLASYEQYF

d_call: NA
v_call: TRBV18
clone_size: once
j_call: TRBJ2-1
cdr3_nt: TGTGCCAGCTCACCATCCATCGGTGAGCAGTTCTTC
cdr3_aa: CASSPSIGEQFF

d_call: TRBD1
v_call: TRBV27
clone_size: NA
j_call: TRBJ1-2
cdr3_nt: TGTGCCAGCAGTTTTTGGCAGGGGGGAGGCTACACCTTC
cdr3_aa: CASSFWQGGGYTF

d_call: NA
v_call: TRBV5-6
clone_size: NA
j_call: TRBJ2-5
cdr3_nt: TGTGCCAGCAGCTTGGCGGGGACAGAGACCCAGTACTTC
cdr3_aa: CASSLAGTETQYF

d_call: NA
v_call: TRBV9
clone_size: once
j_call: TRBJ1-5
cdr3_nt: TGTGCCAGCAGCGTAGCAGGAGATAGCAATCAGCCCCAGCATTTT
cdr3_aa: CASSVAGDSNQPQHF

d_call: NA
v_call: TRBV27
clone_size: NA
j_call: TRBJ2-5
cdr3_nt: TGTGCCAGCAGGGGGGACAACCAAGAGACCCAGTACTTC
cdr3_aa: CASRGDNQETQYF

d_call: NA
v_call: TRBV11-2
clone_size: NA
j_call: TRBJ2-7
cdr3_nt: TGTGCCAGCAGCTTAGAAGGACTCCTAAGCGGGCAGTACTTC
cdr3_aa: CASSLEGLLSGQYF

d_call: NA
v_call: TRBV7-9
clone_size: NA
j_call: TRBJ1-2
cdr3_nt: TGTGCCAGCAGCTTATCAGGCCCGACGCCGGTGGGCTACACCTTC
cdr3_aa: CASSLSGPTPVGYTF

d_call: NA
v_call: TRBV5-5
clone_size: NA
j_call: TRBJ2-2
cdr3_nt: TGTGCCAGCAGTATAGGCCCTTTGGCGAACACCGGGGAGCTGTTTTTT
cdr3_aa: CASSIGPLANTGELFF

d_call: NA
v_call: TRBV11-3
clone_size: few
j_call: TRBJ1-1
cdr3_nt: TGTGCCAGCAGCTTAGATGGATCCAGTACTGAAGCTTTCTTT
cdr3_aa: CASSLDGSSTEAFF

d_call: TRBD1
v_call: TRBV7-8
clone_size: many
j_call: TRBJ2-1
cdr3_nt: TGTGCCAGCAGCGGCCGCTCCACAGGGGGGAATGAGCAGTTCTTC
cdr3_aa: CASSGRSTGGNEQFF

d_call: NA
v_call: TRBV19
clone_size: once
j_call: TRBJ1-2
cdr3_nt: TGTGCCAGTAGTATAGAACGGGGCTACACCTTC
cdr3_aa: CASSIERGYTF

d_call: TRBD2
v_call: TRBV4-3
clone_size: NA
j_call: TRBJ2-1
cdr3_nt: TGCGCCAGCAGCCAAGACCGAGCGGGACTAGTCGTCAATGAGCAGTTCTTC
cdr3_aa: CASSQDRAGLVVNEQFF

d_call: NA
v_call: TRBV19
clone_size: NA
j_call: TRBJ1-5
cdr3_nt: TGTGCCAGTAGTGCCTATAGCAATCAGCCCCAGCATTTT
cdr3_aa: CASSAYSNQPQHF

d_call: NA
v_call: TRBV4-1
clone_size: once
j_call: TRBJ1-2
cdr3_nt: TGCGCCAGCAGCCAAGATGGGGTCTCAAGAGGCTACACCTTC
cdr3_aa: CASSQDGVSRGYTF